Described below is a single T cell receptor (beta chain) sequence and its context. The target antigen is unknown. The data derive from a study of cytomegalovirus exposure and HLA in healthy donors. Overall study findings and caveats: Later genetic work tied a missense DCLRE1C variant to beta-chain V and J trimming.

PCR was performed using 60 Vbeta and 13 Jbeta primers. Sequencing used immunoSEQ multiplex PCR; TCRdb keeps in-frame clones, though not all of them. The table for this sample gives around 140,000 clones. This CDR3 spans 14 amino acids. V gave up 6 bases and J gave up 5 bases, with 14 bases separating them. From germline, CDR1 is MGHDK and CDR2 SYGVNS. The chain carries TRBV25-1 and TRBJ1-5, with D possibly being TRBD1 (5 bases). The sequenced sample consisted of PBMCs. This clonotype was sampled from a woman between 50 and 59 years old in good health and CMV-seronegative. The CDR3 DNA follows: TGTGCCAGCAGCACCAATCAGGGTTATCAGCCCCAGCATTTT. Its protein product is CASSTNQGYQPQHF.